This T cell receptor (beta chain) was profiled in a study of OX40 agonist ivuxolimab in advanced cancers. For the study at large: At doses from 0.01 to 10 mg/kg, patients were given intravenous ivuxolimab every 2 weeks.

Overall study findings and caveats: Circulating CD4+ and CD8+ T cells showed clonal expansion by week 6 at 0.1 to 3.0 mg/kg. Expanded clones were, on average, more numerous among CD8+ T cells than CD4+.

Only in-frame clones appear in the TCRdb table, and some are missing; sequencing was by immunoSEQ multiplex PCR. The table includes about 61,000 clones, around 93% detected once. On this clone: Its antigen is still unknown.

At cycle 4 day 1, cycle 7 day 1, and baseline, blood was sampled. The ends were cut back, 5 bases at V and 3 bases at J, with 14 bases in the middle. The CDR3 covers 14 residues. Germline-derived CDR1 and CDR2 are MDHEN and SYDVKM. This TCR was sampled from an adult with an advanced solid tumor such as melanoma, head and neck, liver or kidney cancer. The chain links TRBV28 to TRBJ2-7; no reliable D call. The specimen comprised CD4+ or CD8+ T cells sorted from blood, sampled in a trial of the OX40 agonist ivuxolimab. CDR3 in DNA: TGTGCCAGCAGTCTCCTGCCGGGCGGCTACGAGCAGTACGTC. Protein: CASSLLPGGYEQYV.